This is a list of T cell receptor beta chains from one sample in a study of blood T cell repertoires in COVID-19. The repertoire was sequenced with immunoSEQ multiplex PCR; TCRdb's copy has only in-frame clones and lacks some. The table includes approximately 170,000 clones, around 82% detected once. Input material: peripheral blood. These receptors all come from a man aged 80 or over with COVID-19, enrolled during active disease. The conserved cysteine and the conserved F or W are not part of the CDR3 here. The order of the fields is clone size, V gene, CDR3 length, D gene, J gene, CDR3 protein. A D gene is named only where the DNA matches it firmly. Clone size is given for some rows only: seen once, a few or many times, or a class if the clone is expanded.

once	TRBV24-1	9	NA	TRBJ1-2	ATPHYYGYT
NA	TRBV29-1	12	NA	TRBJ2-6	SVEDRAGANVLT
few	TRBV6-2/TRBV6-3	10	NA	TRBJ2-7	ASSSSTYEQY
NA	TRBV3-1/TRBV3-2	14	TRBD1	TRBJ2-2	ASSQGTGMNTGELF
NA	TRBV6-1	12	NA	TRBJ1-2	ASSERVTNYGYT
NA	TRBV3-1/TRBV3-2	11	TRBD1	TRBJ1-1	ASSAQGGTEAF
once	TRBV7-8	11	NA	TRBJ2-3	ASSRSFTDTQY
NA	TRBV19	15	TRBD1	TRBJ2-5	ASSSRWGDRGKETQY
NA	TRBV19	15	TRBD1	TRBJ1-6	ASSLGQGSFYNSPLH
NA	TRBV5-1	13	NA	TRBJ1-1	ASSLEGTKNTEAF
once	TRBV6-2/TRBV6-3	14	TRBD1	TRBJ1-2	ASSPSRTGLNYGYT
NA	TRBV18	11	NA	TRBJ1-1	ASSPQLNTEAF
NA	TRBV27	11	TRBD2	TRBJ2-1	AAAGTTYNEQF
NA	TRBV6-2/TRBV6-3	13	TRBD2	TRBJ2-1	ASSTSGATNNEQF
NA	TRBV7-9	12	TRBD1	TRBJ2-5	ASSPGTGGETQY
NA	TRBV18	14	NA	TRBJ1-1	ASSPSQGRANTEAF
NA	TRBV6-5	12	TRBD1	TRBJ2-7	ASSRDRVAYEQY
NA	TRBV19	15	TRBD2	TRBJ2-1	ASSHTSGGRPYNEQF
NA	TRBV5-1	9	NA	TRBJ2-3	ASSFRDTQY
NA	TRBV3-1/TRBV3-2	10	NA	TRBJ1-1	ASSHLNTEAF
NA	TRBV3-1/TRBV3-2	21	TRBD2	TRBJ2-1	ASSQDSSRLDSSGRSSYNEQF
NA	TRBV4-2	11	NA	TRBJ2-7	ASSQETGNEQY
NA	TRBV4-1	14	NA	TRBJ2-1	ASSQANEGLLNEQF
NA	TRBV29-1	9	NA	TRBJ2-5	SVGQRETQY
NA	TRBV28	12	NA	TRBJ2-7	ASSGAGLSYEQY
NA	TRBV4-2	15	NA	TRBJ2-3	ASSQALGLQSTDTQY
NA	TRBV12-5	12	NA	TRBJ1-3	ASGLGPGGVTIY
once	TRBV19	12	TRBD1	TRBJ1-2	ASSVATGTEGYT
NA	TRBV19	14	TRBD1	TRBJ1-6	ASSPRMTGDNSPLH
NA	TRBV5-4	14	NA	TRBJ2-1	ASSLWAASSYNEQF
NA	TRBV5-5	10	NA	TRBJ1-1	ASSPSGVEAF
NA	TRBV9	13	NA	TRBJ1-4	ASSLQGWANEKLF
NA	TRBV27	15	TRBD1	TRBJ1-1	ASSLLGGRRGHTEAF
NA	TRBV5-4	13	TRBD2	TRBJ2-1	ASSSAGATYNEQF
NA	TRBV3-1/TRBV3-2	14	NA	TRBJ1-3	ASSQSPGPSGNTIY
NA	TRBV7-2	13	TRBD2	TRBJ2-3	ASSLVSGGTDTQY
once	TRBV4-1	14	TRBD1	TRBJ1-2	ASSRDRAERIGGYT
NA	TRBV5-6	17	TRBD1	TRBJ1-5	ASSSTRDRGVVVNQPQH
NA	TRBV19	17	NA	TRBJ2-6	ASSFRSQGRMSGANVLT
NA	TRBV12-5	14	NA	TRBJ2-3	ASARDIGPSTDTQY
NA	TRBV7-2	11	NA	TRBJ1-5	ASSLSNNQPQH
NA	TRBV4-2	12	TRBD1	TRBJ1-2	ASSQETGVYGYT
NA	TRBV5-1	12	NA	TRBJ1-1	ASSLEGEGTEAF
NA	TRBV12-5	10	NA	TRBJ1-1	ASGLVPSEAF
NA	TRBV6-5	13	TRBD1	TRBJ2-4	ASRDRGLAKNIQY
once	TRBV7-3	12	NA	TRBJ1-1	ASSPRGRDTEAF
NA	TRBV27	14	TRBD1	TRBJ2-7	ASSRGPGQGISEQY
once	TRBV7-2	12	TRBD1	TRBJ1-2	ASSPGQLGWGYT
few	TRBV19	13	TRBD1	TRBJ1-5	ASSVSDRSNQPQH
once	TRBV7-9	12	NA	TRBJ2-7	ASSSGVDVGEQY
NA	TRBV18	12	NA	TRBJ1-2	ASSPPGGAYGYT
NA	TRBV4-2	15	TRBD2	TRBJ2-1	ASSQDFSGGAYNEQF
NA	TRBV5-4	12	NA	TRBJ2-7	ASSSPGQPLEQY
NA	TRBV5-1	10	NA	TRBJ2-5	ASSQYQETQY
NA	TRBV25-1	14	NA	TRBJ1-2	ASSDRGLSSNYGYT
NA	TRBV6-5	11	NA	TRBJ2-2	ASSPGGSGELF
few	TRBV4-1	15	NA	TRBJ2-6	ASSQDSWGRGANVLT
NA	TRBV3-1/TRBV3-2	13	TRBD2	TRBJ2-1	ASSQAGGSYNEQF
once	TRBV19	12	TRBD1	TRBJ1-2	ASTMTGEYRSYT
few	TRBV2	12	NA	TRBJ2-3	ASSASSGTNTQY